The 4 T cell receptor beta chains given below trace back to one sample, sequenced in a study of T cell clonality in common variable immunodeficiency. Here immunoSEQ multiplex PCR was the method, and the copy in TCRdb shows in-frame clones only, minus some. The record shows about 40,000 clones for this sample, with no singletons present. Sequencing was carried out using peripheral blood mononuclear cells. The receptors originated from a person aged 18-69 years in good health.

In its sample, this clone was seen many times. The read stops 3 residues short of the end of the CDR3; the missing end is completed from the germline J gene. This rearrangement joins TRBV9 to TRBJ2-3, with 11 bases aligning to TRBD2. Unmatched junction bases numbered 14, after V lost 3 bases and J lost 5 bases. CDR3 length: 18 amino acids. The germline V gene encodes CDR1 SGDLS and CDR2 YYNGEE. The CDR3 sequence is CASSEGALLAGGRDTQYF. CDR3 DNA, as far as it was read: TGTGCCAGCAGCGAGGGCGCCCTGCTAGCGGGAGGAAGAGATACG.

The table lists this clone with many counts. Read sequence stops 3 residues before the CDR3 end, and the germline J gene provides the missing end. The rearrangement uses TRBV6-2 or TRBV6-3 and TRBJ2-7, with a tentative D call TRBD1 (6 bases). The ends were cut back, 2 bases at V and 2 bases at J, with 16 bases in the middle. Germline values: CDR1 MNHEY, CDR2 SVGEGT. The CDR3 consists of 16 residues. CDR3 bases read: TGTGCCAGCAGTTACCACCGGACAGAAGGGACCTACGAG. Translated, it gives CASSYHRTEGTYE. The full-length CDR3 reads as CASSYHRTEGTYEQYF.

Ten or more counts support this clone. The read halts 3 residues ahead of the CDR3 end, with the missing end drawn from the germline J gene. This chain uses TRBV5-5 with TRBJ1-5; 7 positions match TRBD1. The germline CDR1 and CDR2 sequences are SGHKS and YYEKEE (reference sequence). This CDR3 comprises 15 residues. V dropped 2 bases and J dropped 7; count of bases not matched to a gene: 9. Partial CDR3 DNA: TGTGCCAGCAGCTTTTCGACAGGGAAAAGCCAGCCC. This sequence encodes CASSFSTGKSQP. In full, the CDR3 reads CASSFSTGKSQPQHF.

This clone was counted many times. The sequence runs out 3 residues before the end of the CDR3; the remainder is reconstructed from the germline J gene. The chain recombines TRBV29-1 with TRBJ2-3, with a tentative D call TRBD1 (5 bases). The CDR3 is 11 amino acids. V lost 3 bases, J lost 6 bases, and 7 bases lay in between. The germline V gene has CDR1 SQVTM and CDR2 ANQGSEA. The CDR3 loop is CSVDYRDTQYF. The CDR3 bases that were read are TGCAGCGTTGACTACAGGGATACG.